These 18 T cell receptor beta chains were all obtained from the same sample, sequenced in a study of blood T cell repertoires in COVID-19. The method was immunoSEQ multiplex PCR; TCRdb's version includes in-frame clones alone and lacks a portion of them. The sample lists around 200,000 clones, 84% seen once, with about 2.6% in the top ten. Sequenced input: peripheral blood. Receptor source: a human donor with acute or convalescent COVID-19. The donor label of this sample is uncertain.

The chain combines TRBV6-5 with TRBJ1-6; 7 nucleotides agree with TRBD1. CDR1 is MNHEY, CDR2 SVGAGI, per germline. The V gene end was trimmed by 6 bases and the J gene end by 12 bases; junction bases not matched to a gene: 8. The CDR3 extends over 13 amino acids. The CDR3 protein is CASRRGHEGPLHF. CDR3 nucleotides: TGTGCCAGCAGGAGGGGGCATGAGGGACCCCTCCACTTT.

The CDR3 region has the DNA TGTGCCAGCAGGAGCAGTGGGGGGAATCAGCCCCAGCATTTT. Translated: CASRSSGGNQPQHF. This rearrangement joins TRBV6-5 to TRBJ1-5, with D possibly matching TRBD1 (5 bases). Germline V gene sequence: CDR1 MNHEY, CDR2 SVGAGI. The CDR3 extends over 14 amino acids. V lost 6 bases to trimming and J lost 4 bases, with 13 bases between them.

The rearrangement links TRBV7-9 to TRBJ1-1; D is uncertain. Trimming took off 0 bases at V and 4 bases at J, with 18 bases between the two ends. Germline V CDR1 and CDR2: SEHNR, FQNEAQ (reference sequence). This CDR3 has 17 residues. CDR3 nucleotides: TGTGCCAGCAGCTTAGCAACCCCGACGGGAGCCGTCACTGAAGCTTTCTTT. The encoded protein is CASSLATPTGAVTEAFF.

This clone was found a few times. The V call is TRBV27, the J call TRBJ1-6, with 7 bases aligning to TRBD1. The CDR3 loop spans 20 amino acids. The V segment lost 5 bases and the J segment 10 bases; nucleotides outside the gene matches: 26. CDR1 MNHEY and CDR2 SMNVEV come from the germline V gene (reference sequence). The CDR3: CASSIRIPAEQGRWSSPLHF. In DNA form, the CDR3 reads TGTGCCAGCAGTATACGAATCCCGGCCGAACAGGGGCGCTGGTCCTCACCCCTCCACTTT.

The chain employs TRBV2 and TRBJ1-2; TRBD1 matches at 8 bases. Germline CDR1 SNHLY, CDR2 FYNNEI. After removal of 8 bases from V and 4 bases from J, the junction contained 9 bases not matched to a gene. The CDR3 has 14 amino acids. CDR3 bases: TGTGCCAGCGGTAAGGACAGGGACTTCTATGGCTACACCTTC. It is translated as CASGKDRDFYGYTF.

This chain links TRBV28 with TRBJ1-1, with D unresolved. This CDR3 is built from 13 residues. The V gene lost 4 bases and the J gene lost 1 base, with 7 bases spanning the gap. From germline, CDR1 is MDHEN and CDR2 SYDVKM. CDR3 nucleotides: TGTGCCAGCAGTTCCGGAGGGAACACTGAAGCTTTCTTT. This translates into CASSSGGNTEAFF.

About this clone: The conserved closing phenylalanine or tryptophan is absent in this CDR3, likely reflecting a read error. It is unclear where the CDR3 begins or ends on the DNA, so no DNA is shown, and the CDR3 is as TCRdb lists it. The V gene is TRBV12-3 or TRBV12-4, the J gene TRBJ2-7; the D call of TRBD1 is as the table states it, not checked on the DNA. The CDR3 comprises 12 residues, both ends counted. The CDR3 sequence is CASSGDTGELDI.

Comment on this clone: Sequence at one end of the junction differs from germline and may be a read error. The V gene is TRBV5-1, the J gene TRBJ1-1; D gene ambiguous. CDR3 size: 13 residues. CDR1 and CDR2 (germline): SGHRS, YFSETQ. The CDR3 sequence: CASSPEGGQTAFF. CDR3 nucleotide sequence: TGCGCCAGCAGCCCGGAGGGAGGGCAGACCGCCTTTTTT.

The V and J genes are TRBV7-9 and TRBJ1-2; 10 bases line up with TRBD1. Unmatched junction bases numbered 10, after V lost 5 bases and J lost 4 bases. The CDR3 spans 16 residues. Per germline, CDR1 SEHNR and CDR2 FQNEAQ (reference sequence). For the CDR3, the DNA is TGTGCCAGCAGCCCCTGGGACAGGGGACACCTCTATGGCTACACCTTC. Translation: CASSPWDRGHLYGYTF. Full variable domain (missing parts from reference TRBV7-9 and TRBJ1-2): DTGVSQNPRHKITKRGQNVTFRCDPISEHNRLYWYRQTLGQGPEFLTYFQNEAQLEKSRLLSDRFSAERPKGSFSTLEIQRTEQGDSAMYLCASSPWDRGHLYGYTFGSGTRLTVV.

The V and J genes are TRBV6-6 and TRBJ1-1; the match to TRBD1 covers 9 bases. Germline CDR1 and CDR2: MNHNY and SVGAGI (reference sequence). The ends lost 6 bases at V and 1 base at J; junction bases unmatched: 6. The CDR3 contains 15 residues. The CDR3 sequence is CASRPGDRENTEAFF. In nucleotides, the CDR3 is TGTGCCAGCAGACCGGGGGACAGGGAGAACACTGAAGCTTTCTTT.

CDR3 in DNA: TGTGCCAGCAGCCAAGGAATAGCGGGAGCCACAGATACGCAGTATTTT. Translated, it gives CASSQGIAGATDTQYF. V usage is TRBV3-1 (or the pseudogene TRBV3-2) and J usage is TRBJ2-3, with TRBD2 matching 9 bases. Germline V gene lookup returns CDR1 LGHDT and CDR2 YNNKEL (reference sequence). V lost 1 base to trimming and J lost 2 bases; unmatched junction nucleotides: 4. This CDR3 contains 16 residues.

The chain recombines TRBV19 with TRBJ2-7; no firm D call. The germline CDR1 and CDR2 sequences are LNHDA and SQIVND (reference sequence). The V end was cut by 8 bases, the J end by 2 bases, with 10 bases between. The CDR3 contains 12 residues. The DNA of the CDR3 is TGTGCCAGTTCGCAGAGGACCTACGAGCAGTACTTC. Translation gives CASSQRTYEQYF.

The V and J genes are TRBV3-1 (or the pseudogene TRBV3-2) and TRBJ2-1; 8 nucleotides match TRBD1. Germline V gene data show CDR1 as LGHDT and CDR2 as YNNKEL (reference sequence). Trimming removed 4 bases from V and 3 bases from J; junction bases left unmatched: 14. The CDR3 has 18 amino acids. In DNA, the CDR3 is TGTGCCAGCAGCCCCCAATGGTCCAGGGGGCTGTTCTACAATGAGCAGTTCTTC. It encodes CASSPQWSRGLFYNEQFF.

This clone was counted a few times. This chain joins TRBV28 and TRBJ1-5; TRBD1 matches 8 bases. Trimming at V came to 6 bases and at J to 3 bases, leaving 4 bases not matched to a gene. This CDR3 contains 14 residues. Germline loops: CDR1 MDHEN, CDR2 SYDVKM. This chain's CDR3 is CASRGQGANQPQHF. The CDR3 nucleotides are TGTGCCAGCAGAGGCCAGGGGGCCAATCAGCCCCAGCATTTT.

This chain joins TRBV3-1 (or the pseudogene TRBV3-2) and TRBJ2-7, with 9 bases matching TRBD1. This CDR3 has 15 residues. The germline V gene encodes CDR1 LGHDT and CDR2 YNNKEL (reference sequence). J lost 0 bases, V lost 4 bases, and 4 bases had no gene match. The CDR3 loop reads CASSPGTGISYEQYF. DNA of the CDR3: TGTGCCAGCAGCCCCGGGACAGGGATCTCCTACGAGCAGTACTTC.

The V gene is TRBV11-2, the J gene TRBJ2-1, with 15 positions matching TRBD2. CDR1 is SGHAT and CDR2 is FQNNGV in the germline V gene. The CDR3 length is 15 residues. Germline trimming cut 5 bases from V and 7 bases from J; bases unmatched to any gene: 3. The CDR3 nucleotides are TGTGCCAGCAGCCCCGGGACTAGCGGGGGGAATGAGCAGTTCTTC. Translation gives CASSPGTSGGNEQFF.

This clone was seen only a few times. The chain is built from TRBV5-1 and TRBJ2-1, with D perhaps matching TRBD2 (6 bases). This CDR3 contains 16 residues. V was pared by 3 bases and J by 4 bases, with 17 bases between. Germline V gene sequence: CDR1 SGHRS, CDR2 YFSETQ. CDR3 nucleotide sequence: TGCGCCAGCAGCTCCTACGGGAGTGCCACTTACAATGAGCAGTTCTTC. Its protein product is CASSSYGSATYNEQFF.

V and J are TRBV6-4 and TRBJ1-5; D not certain. Germline V lookup: CDR1 MRHNA, CDR2 SNTAGT. Trimming removed 8 bases at V and 1 base at J, with 9 bases between. The CDR3 length is 13 residues. The CDR3 spells CASSRESNQPQHF. CDR3 in DNA: TGTGCCAGCTCCCGGGAGAGCAATCAGCCCCAGCATTTT.